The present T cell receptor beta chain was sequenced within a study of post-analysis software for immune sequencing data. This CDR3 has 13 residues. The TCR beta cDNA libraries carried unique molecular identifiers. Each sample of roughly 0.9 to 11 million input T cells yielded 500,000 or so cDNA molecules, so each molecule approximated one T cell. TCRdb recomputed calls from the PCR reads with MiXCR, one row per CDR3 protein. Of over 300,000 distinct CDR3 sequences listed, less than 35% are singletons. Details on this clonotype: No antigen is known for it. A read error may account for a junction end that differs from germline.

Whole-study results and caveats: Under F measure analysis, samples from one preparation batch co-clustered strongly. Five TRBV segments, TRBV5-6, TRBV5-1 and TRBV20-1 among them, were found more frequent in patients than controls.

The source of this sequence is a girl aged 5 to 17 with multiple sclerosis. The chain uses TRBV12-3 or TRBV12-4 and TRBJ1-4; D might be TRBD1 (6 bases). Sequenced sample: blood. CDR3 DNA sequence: TGTGTCAGCAGTTTGCGGGGGCCCGAAAAACTGTTTTTT. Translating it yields CVSSLRGPEKLFF.